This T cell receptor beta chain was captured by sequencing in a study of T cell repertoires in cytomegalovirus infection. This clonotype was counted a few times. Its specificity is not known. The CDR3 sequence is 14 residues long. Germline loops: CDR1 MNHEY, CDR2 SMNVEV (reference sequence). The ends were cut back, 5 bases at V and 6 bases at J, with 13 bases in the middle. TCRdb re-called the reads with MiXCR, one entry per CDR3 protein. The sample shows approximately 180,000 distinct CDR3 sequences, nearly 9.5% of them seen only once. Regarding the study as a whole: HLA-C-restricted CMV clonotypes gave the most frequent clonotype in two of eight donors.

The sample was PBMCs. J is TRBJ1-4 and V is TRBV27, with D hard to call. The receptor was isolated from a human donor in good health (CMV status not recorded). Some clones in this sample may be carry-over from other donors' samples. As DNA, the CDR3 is TGTGCCAGCAGTCGGACCCCGGGAGATGAAAAACTGTTTTTT. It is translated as CASSRTPGDEKLFF.